This TCR beta chain was found in a study of blood T cells in healthy people across ages (dated by TCRdb to between 2014 and 2016). Background for the entire study: Template switching captured roughly one uniquely barcoded TCR beta cDNA molecule per two T cells in model experiments. Using deep sequencing normalized with unique cDNA molecular identifiers, the study measured how TCR beta repertoire diversity changes with age. The donors were split into four age groups: young (average about 15 years), middle-aged (more than 35), aged (roughly 60) and long-lived (over 75). To avoid experimental bias, donors of different ages were spread randomly across the sequencing lanes. The study analyzed two additional independent replicas of 1 million unique cDNA reads from the same blood draw for two donors, one aged 18 to 29 and one aged 80 or older. The study at large found these results: Donor CMV infection status was unknown, potentially confounding age-related changes in expanded clonotypes. Estimates of total diversity based on one million sequenced T cells were considered lower bounds and underestimates. The percentage of naive T cells measured by flow cytometry correlated strongly with observed TCR beta diversity. As age increased, observed TCR beta diversity per million T cells dropped in a roughly linear way, and a significant reduction was already evident by age 40. Compared with the aged group, the long-lived group had more naive CD4+ T cells, fewer expanded clones and increased TCR diversity, a pattern suggesting age selection. Conclusive comparison of naive and antigen-experienced compartments was prevented by the profiling of bulk unsorted PBMCs.

To note about this clonotype: Its antigen is not yet known. Base-call qualities are not available, and no considerably larger clone is one nucleotide away.

Systemically healthy Caucasian individuals from Russia, approximately 39 in total and aged about 6 to 95 years, were included as donors. Each donor gave around 9.5 milliliters of peripheral blood, collected into EDTA-treated Vacutainer tubes. Ficoll-Paque density-gradient centrifugation was used to isolate PBMCs, with at least 6.5 million per sample. Trizol reagent was used to extract total RNA from PBMCs, with at least 6 micrograms per sample. The percentages of naive CD45RAhigh/CD27high T cells were determined by flow cytometry on a PBMC aliquot from every donor. V is clipped by 2 bases and J by 1 base, and the sequence between their germline boundaries is 9 bases long. The CDR3 starts with the cysteine, ends with the phenylalanine, and has 16 residues. Of all the DNA, just the CDR3 is kept, 48 bases in frame from base 1. In the germline V gene, CDR1 corresponds to SGHDN and CDR2 to FVKESK. The method behind the library was 5' RACE. The instrument given in TCRdb is Illumina HiSeq 2500. The second PCR ran for roughly 7 to 11 cycles and used a J-beta primer mix along with a sample-barcoded 5' primer. Each TCR beta cDNA molecule received a unique molecular identifier from a template-switch 5' adaptor carrying 12 random nucleotides. Each sample yielded at least 2.5 million CDR3-containing paired-end reads. All of the RNA was converted into first-strand cDNA using the Mint cDNA synthesis kit, with a TRBC-specific oligonucleotide serving as the primer. Following uracil-DNA glycosylase treatment, all cDNA underwent a first 18-cycle PCR with the universal primers M1SS and BC2_uni_R. In the source study's methods: For normalization, 1 million high-quality reads, each with a distinct molecular identifier, were randomly selected from each sample. Reads with shared molecular identifiers were discarded instead of being binned into consensus sequences. MiTCR, set to a Q25 quality threshold and the strictest error-elimination algorithm, was used for CDR3 identification, clonotype clustering and error correction. A nonparametric unseen species model with Euler transformation was used to estimate lower-bound total TCR beta diversity. TCRdb ran its own pipeline on the public reads, namely fastp trimming at Q25 and MiXCR clone calling, and kept in-frame beta chains. Rows are combined by CDR3 protein, so each entry shows the most common genes and DNA. These V and J calls rely on TCRdb rather than the paper's analysis. This sample gives hundreds of thousands of distinct CDR3 sequences in total; about 53% of them show up just once. Jointly, the top ten make up approximately 40% of the sample.

The source material was blood. This sequence was found in a man aged 55-75 years in good health. The chain is encoded by TRBV14 joined to TRBJ2-6, with TRBD1 as a weak D call on 6 bases. This receptor has the CDR3 CASSQFQGSGANVLTF. The sequenced DNA: TGTGCCAGCAGCCAATTTCAGGGGTCTGGGGCCAACGTCCTGACTTTC.